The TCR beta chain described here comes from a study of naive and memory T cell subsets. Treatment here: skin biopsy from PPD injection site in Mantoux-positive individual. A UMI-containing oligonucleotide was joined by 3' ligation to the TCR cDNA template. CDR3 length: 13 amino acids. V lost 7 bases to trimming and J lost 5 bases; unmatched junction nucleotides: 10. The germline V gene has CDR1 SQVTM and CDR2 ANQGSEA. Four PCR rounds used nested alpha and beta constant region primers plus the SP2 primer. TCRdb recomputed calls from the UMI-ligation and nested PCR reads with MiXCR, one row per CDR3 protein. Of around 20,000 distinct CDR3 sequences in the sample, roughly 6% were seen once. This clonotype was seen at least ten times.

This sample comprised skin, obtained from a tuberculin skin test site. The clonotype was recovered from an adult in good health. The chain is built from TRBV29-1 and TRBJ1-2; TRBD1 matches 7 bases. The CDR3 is CSGSRGLGYGYTF. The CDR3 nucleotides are TGCAGCGGTTCGAGGGGGCTGGGTTATGGCTACACCTTC.